Shown below are 4 T cell receptor beta chains from a single sample sequenced in a study of human versus mouse CDR3 diversity and MHC coevolution. Profiled with immunoSEQ multiplex PCR; TCRdb holds only in-frame clones, not every one. The data show fewer than 80,000 clones, around 93% seen once. Sequencing was done on a sample of naive CD4+ T cells from blood. Stated subset: CD45RO-negative CD62L-positive naive CD4 T cells. The receptors originated from a person aged 30-70 years in good health.

J is TRBJ1-6 and V is TRBV19; D might be TRBD1 (5 bases). V lost 7 bases to trimming and J lost 0 bases, with 13 bases between them. The CDR3 totals 16 residues. The germline CDR1 and CDR2 sequences are LNHDA and SQIVND (reference sequence). This CDR3 reads CASNGDSSSYNSPLHF. DNA of the CDR3: TGTGCCAGTAATGGGGACTCAAGCTCCTATAATTCACCCCTCCACTTT.

Comments on this clone: The same CDR3 also results from other DNA sequences found in this sample. The rearrangement links TRBV7-9 to TRBJ2-5; D gene uncertain. Per the germline V gene, CDR1 is SEHNR and CDR2 is FQNEAQ (reference sequence). The CDR3 is made up of 11 amino acids. V was pared by 4 bases and J by 2 bases, with 2 bases between. DNA of the CDR3: TGTGCCAGCAGCTCACAAGAGACCCAGTACTTC. This codes for CASSSQETQYF.

About this clone itself: Germline and junction disagree at one end, which may indicate a read error. The chain combines TRBV18 with TRBJ1-6; tentatively, D is TRBD1 (6 bases). The CDR3 contains 14 residues. CDR1 and CDR2 from the germline V gene are KGHSH and LQKENI. DNA of the CDR3: TGTGCCAGCTCATCTACCCCCAGGGACACCGGCTCAAAGTTT. Translated: CASSSTPRDTGSKF.

This clone occurred a few times. The CDR3 reads CATSRGQGNSPLHF. The CDR3 DNA follows: TGTGCCACCAGCAGAGGACAGGGGAATTCACCCCTCCACTTT. V gene TRBV15 combines with J gene TRBJ1-6; 8 positions agree with TRBD1. Germline V gives CDR1 LNHNV, CDR2 YYDKDF (reference sequence). The trim removed 1 base at V and 7 bases at J, leaving 0 bases unmatched. CDR3 length equals 14 residues.